This T cell receptor (beta chain) was identified during a study of blood T cells in healthy people across ages. Study-wide results and caveats: Strong correlation linked observed beta diversity and percent naive T cells. Whereas aged donors had fewer naive CD4+ cells, long-lived donors had more of them and higher diversity.

A second PCR, run for about 7 to 11 cycles, used a sample-barcoded 5' primer plus a J-beta primer mix. The template-switch adaptor was a 5' adaptor with 12 random nucleotides. It tagged each cDNA molecule. TCRdb reanalysed the 5' RACE reads using MiXCR and keeps one entry per CDR3 protein. The sample lists around 800,000 distinct CDR3 sequences, 60% to 80% occurring once. Each sample used at least 6.5 million PBMCs. The CDR3 totals 17 residues. Germline lookup yields CDR1 SGHTA and CDR2 FQGNSA. With 5 bases clipped from V and 5 bases from J, the junction kept 17 bases outside the gene matches. In this sample, this clonotype turned up a few times. The target antigen is unknown.

Sequencing used blood. This chain joins TRBV7-2 and TRBJ2-5; 7 positions match TRBD1. The sequence was obtained from a man aged 25 to 40 in good health. The CDR3 sequence is CASSASKTRTGQETQYF. Written as DNA, the CDR3 is TGTGCCAGCAGCGCATCCAAGACACGAACGGGACAGGAGACCCAGTACTTC.